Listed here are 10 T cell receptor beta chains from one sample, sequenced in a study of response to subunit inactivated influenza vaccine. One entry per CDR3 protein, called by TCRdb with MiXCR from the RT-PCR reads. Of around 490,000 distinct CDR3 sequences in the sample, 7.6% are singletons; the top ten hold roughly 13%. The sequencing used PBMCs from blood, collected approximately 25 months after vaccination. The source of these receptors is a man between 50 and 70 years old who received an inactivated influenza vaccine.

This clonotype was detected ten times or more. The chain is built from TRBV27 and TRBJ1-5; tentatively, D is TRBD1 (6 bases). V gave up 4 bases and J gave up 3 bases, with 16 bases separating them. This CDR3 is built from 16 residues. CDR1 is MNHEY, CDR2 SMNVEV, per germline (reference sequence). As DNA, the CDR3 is TGTGCCAGCAGTTCCAAATGGACAGAGTTCAATCAGCCCCAGCATTTT. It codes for CASSSKWTEFNQPQHF.

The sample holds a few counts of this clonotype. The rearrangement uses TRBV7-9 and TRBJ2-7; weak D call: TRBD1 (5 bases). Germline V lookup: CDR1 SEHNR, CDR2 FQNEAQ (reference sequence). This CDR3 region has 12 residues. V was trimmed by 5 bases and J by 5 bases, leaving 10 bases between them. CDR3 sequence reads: CASSPGNDEQYF. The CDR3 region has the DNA TGTGCCAGCAGCCCAGGGAACGACGAGCAGTACTTC.

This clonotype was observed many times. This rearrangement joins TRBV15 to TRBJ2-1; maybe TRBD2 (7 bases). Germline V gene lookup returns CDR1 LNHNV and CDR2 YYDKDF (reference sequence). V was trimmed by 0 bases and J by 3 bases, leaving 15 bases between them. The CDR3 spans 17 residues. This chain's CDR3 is CATSRDSGGSGYNEQFF. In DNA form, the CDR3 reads TGTGCCACCAGCAGAGATTCGGGGGGCTCGGGCTACAATGAGCAGTTCTTC.

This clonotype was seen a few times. CDR3 residues: CASSLERTGRDTQYF. As DNA, the CDR3 is TGTGCCAGCAGCTTAGAACGGACAGGGAGGGATACGCAGTATTTT. J is TRBJ2-3 and V is TRBV11-2; the match to TRBD1 covers 8 bases. The germline CDR1 and CDR2 sequences are SGHAT and FQNNGV. CDR3 size: 15 residues. J lost 6 bases, V lost 0 bases, and 5 bases had no gene match.

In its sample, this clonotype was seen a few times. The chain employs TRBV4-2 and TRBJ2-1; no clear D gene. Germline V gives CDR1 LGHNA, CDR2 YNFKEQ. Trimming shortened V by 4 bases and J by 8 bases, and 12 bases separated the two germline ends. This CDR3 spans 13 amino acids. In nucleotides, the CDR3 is TGTGCCAGCAGCCCCTCTGGCGTTTATGAGCAGTTCTTC. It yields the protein CASSPSGVYEQFF.

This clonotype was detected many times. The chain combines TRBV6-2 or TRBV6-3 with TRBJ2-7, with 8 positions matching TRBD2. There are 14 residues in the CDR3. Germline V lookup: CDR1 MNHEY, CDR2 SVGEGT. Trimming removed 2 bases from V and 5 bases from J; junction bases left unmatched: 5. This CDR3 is CASSYRAGAHEQYF. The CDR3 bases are TGTGCCAGCAGTTACCGAGCGGGGGCCCACGAGCAGTACTTC.

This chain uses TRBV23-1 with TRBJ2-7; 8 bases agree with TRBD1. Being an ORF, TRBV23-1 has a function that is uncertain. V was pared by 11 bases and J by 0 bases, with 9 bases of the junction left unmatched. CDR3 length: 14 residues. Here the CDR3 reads CAVGQGSCSYEQYF. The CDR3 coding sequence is TGCGCCGTAGGACAGGGTTCTTGCTCCTACGAGCAGTACTTC.

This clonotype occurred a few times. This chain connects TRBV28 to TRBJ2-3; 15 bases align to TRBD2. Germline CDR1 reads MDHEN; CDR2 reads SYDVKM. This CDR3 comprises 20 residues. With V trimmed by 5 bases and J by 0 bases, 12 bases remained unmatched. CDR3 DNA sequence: TGTGCCAGCAGTCCATGGACTAGCGGGAGGGAAACCTCTAGCACAGATACGCAGTATTTT. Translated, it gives CASSPWTSGRETSSTDTQYF.

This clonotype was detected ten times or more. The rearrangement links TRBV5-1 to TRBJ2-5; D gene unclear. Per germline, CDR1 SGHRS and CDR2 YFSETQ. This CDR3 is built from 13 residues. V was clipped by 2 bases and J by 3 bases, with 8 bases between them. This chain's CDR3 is CASSFGRKETQYF. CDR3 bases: TGCGCCAGCAGCTTTGGCAGAAAAGAGACCCAGTACTTC.

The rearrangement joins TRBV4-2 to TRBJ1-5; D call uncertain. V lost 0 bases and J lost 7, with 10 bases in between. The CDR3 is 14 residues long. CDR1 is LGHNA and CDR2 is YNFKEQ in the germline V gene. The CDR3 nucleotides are TGTGCCAGCAGCCAAGACACAGCGCGGCAGCCCCAGCATTTT. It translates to CASSQDTARQPQHF.